This TCR beta chain comes out of a study of T-cell memory formation after mild COVID-19. TCRdb fed the 5' RACE reads into MiXCR, producing one record per CDR3 protein. The sample lists approximately 480,000 distinct CDR3 sequences, roughly 20% seen once, with approximately 13% in the top ten. In regard to this clonotype: No antigen is known for it.

General observations from the study: The CD4+ clones that contracted clustered mainly within CM and EM, and the CD8+ clones concentrated in EMRA.

In germline, CDR1 is LGHDT, CDR2 YNNKEL (reference sequence). The CDR3 loop spans 16 amino acids. V lost 4 bases, J lost 0 bases, and 4 bases stayed unmatched. The sequenced sample was PBMCs or a T cell subset sorted from them (not recorded which). The chain recombines TRBV3-1 with TRBJ1-1, with 11 bases matching TRBD1. This TCR derives from an adult woman who had mild COVID-19 (a few samples of this study predate the infection). Cell type and time point are not known. The CDR3 DNA follows: TGTGCCAGCAGCCGGACAGGGGGCGCGGTGAACACTGAAGCTTTCTTT. Translated, it gives CASSRTGGAVNTEAFF. The variable domain in full, with the rest retrieved from reference TRBV3-1 and TRBJ1-1, is DTAVSQTPKYLVTQMGNDKSIKCEQNLGHDTMYWYKQDSKKFLKIMFSYNNKELIINETVPNRFSPKSPDKAHLNLHINSLELGDSAVYFCASSRTGGAVNTEAFFGQGTRLTVV.